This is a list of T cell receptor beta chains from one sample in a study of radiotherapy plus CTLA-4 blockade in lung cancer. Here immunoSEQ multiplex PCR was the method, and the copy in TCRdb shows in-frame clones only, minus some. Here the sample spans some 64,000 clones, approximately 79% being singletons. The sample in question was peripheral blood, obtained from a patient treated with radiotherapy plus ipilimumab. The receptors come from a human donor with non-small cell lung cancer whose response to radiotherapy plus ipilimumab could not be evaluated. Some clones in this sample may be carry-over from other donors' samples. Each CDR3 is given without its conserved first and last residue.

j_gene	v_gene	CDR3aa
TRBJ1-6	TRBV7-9	ASSSGTAYNSPLH
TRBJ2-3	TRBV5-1	ASSLSGITDTQY
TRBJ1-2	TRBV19	ASSGSPKGQTYGYT
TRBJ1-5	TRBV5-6	ASSFFTGPNQPQH
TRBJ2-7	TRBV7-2	ASSLAPSTTYEQY
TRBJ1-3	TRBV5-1	ASSLAKGQGPSGNTIY
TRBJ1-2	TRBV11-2	ASRRTGGDFFYGYT
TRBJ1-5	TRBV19	ASSIGQTSNQPQH
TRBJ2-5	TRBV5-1	ASSSLGDQETQY
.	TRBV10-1	ASRGHRENYEQY
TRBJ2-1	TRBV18	ASSPLRAGMPQEQF
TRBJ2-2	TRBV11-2	ASSFRTGARTGELF
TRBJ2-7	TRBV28	ASSLSSYEQY
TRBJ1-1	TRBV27	ASRITGGTEAF
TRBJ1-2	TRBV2	ASRRESYGYT
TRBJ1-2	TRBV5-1	ASSLETHLTGGYT
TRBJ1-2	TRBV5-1	ASRSRTGVDGYT
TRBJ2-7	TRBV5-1	ASSLTGGAYEQY
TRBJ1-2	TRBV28	ASRAEVDYGYT
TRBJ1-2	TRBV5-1	ASSLGTGTTYGYT
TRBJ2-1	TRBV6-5	ASSSAGGLIYNEQF
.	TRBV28	ASSLRGGSYEQY
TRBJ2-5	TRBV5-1	ASSLVLAGEETQY
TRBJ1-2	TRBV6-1	ASSEVDRDLYGYT
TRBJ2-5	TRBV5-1	ASSLSQETQY
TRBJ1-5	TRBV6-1	ASSAQVTGVRIWDQPQH
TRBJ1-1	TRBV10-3	AISESSPQVNTEAF
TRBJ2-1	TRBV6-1	ASTGEGGVGEQF
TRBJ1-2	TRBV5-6	ASSLGHAYGYT
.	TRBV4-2	ASSQDPGGGGREQY
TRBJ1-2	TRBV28	ASSSSERTRVGYT
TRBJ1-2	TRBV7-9	ASSQKMNYGYT
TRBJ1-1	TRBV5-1	ASSLAGVLGTEAF
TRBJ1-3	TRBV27	ASSSLLSGNTIY
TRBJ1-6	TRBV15	ATSRDLGGDSPLH
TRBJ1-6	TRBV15	ATSRGTREHSPLH
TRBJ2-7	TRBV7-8	ASTDSSSYEQY
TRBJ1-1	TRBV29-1	SVGDRGTEAF